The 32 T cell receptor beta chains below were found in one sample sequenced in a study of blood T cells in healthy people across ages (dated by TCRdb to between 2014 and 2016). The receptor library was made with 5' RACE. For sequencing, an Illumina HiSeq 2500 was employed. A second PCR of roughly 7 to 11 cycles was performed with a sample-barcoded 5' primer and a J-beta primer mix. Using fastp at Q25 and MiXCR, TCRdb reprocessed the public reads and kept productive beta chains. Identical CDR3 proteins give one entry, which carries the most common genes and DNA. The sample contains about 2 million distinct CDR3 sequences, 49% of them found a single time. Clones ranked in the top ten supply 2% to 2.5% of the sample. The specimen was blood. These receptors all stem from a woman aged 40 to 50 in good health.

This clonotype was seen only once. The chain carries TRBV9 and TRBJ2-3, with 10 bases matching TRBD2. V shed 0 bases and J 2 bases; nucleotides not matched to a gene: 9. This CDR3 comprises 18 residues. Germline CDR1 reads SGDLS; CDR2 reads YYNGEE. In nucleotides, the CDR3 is TGTGCCAGCAGCGTAGATGGTAGCGGGGGGCAGCACACAGATACGCAGTATTTT. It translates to CASSVDGSGGQHTDTQYF.

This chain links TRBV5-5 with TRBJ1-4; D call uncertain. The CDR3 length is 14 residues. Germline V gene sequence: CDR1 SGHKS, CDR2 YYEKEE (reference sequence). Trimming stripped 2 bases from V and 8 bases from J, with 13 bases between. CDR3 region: CASSFLWGGEKLFF. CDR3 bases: TGTGCCAGCAGCTTCCTTTGGGGAGGAGAAAAACTGTTTTTT.

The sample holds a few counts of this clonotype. For the CDR3, the DNA is TGCAGTGCTACCAGACTGACAGGAAGCTATGGCTACACCTTC. As protein: CSATRLTGSYGYTF. The genes are TRBV20-1 and TRBJ1-2; maybe TRBD1 (6 bases). Germline values: CDR1 DFQATT, CDR2 SNEGSKA (reference sequence). Trimming removed 4 bases from V and 4 bases from J, with 16 bases in between. This CDR3 has 14 amino acids.

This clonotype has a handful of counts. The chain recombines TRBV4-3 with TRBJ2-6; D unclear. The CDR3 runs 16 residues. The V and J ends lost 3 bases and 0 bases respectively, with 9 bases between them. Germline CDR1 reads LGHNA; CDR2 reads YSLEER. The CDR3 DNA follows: TGCGCCAGCAGCCATTCAGCGATCTCTGGGGCCAACGTCCTGACTTTC. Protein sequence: CASSHSAISGANVLTF.

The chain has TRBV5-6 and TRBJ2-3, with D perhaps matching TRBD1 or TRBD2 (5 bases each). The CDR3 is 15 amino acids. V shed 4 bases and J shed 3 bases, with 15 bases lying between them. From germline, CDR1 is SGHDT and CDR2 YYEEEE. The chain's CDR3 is CASSAWGYITDTQYF. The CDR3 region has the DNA TGTGCCAGCAGCGCCTGGGGGTACATAACAGATACGCAGTATTTT.

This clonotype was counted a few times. The CDR3 region has the DNA TGTGCCATCAAAGACAGTAGCTCCTACGAGCAGTACTTC. The encoded protein is CAIKDSSSYEQYF. The rearrangement joins TRBV10-3 to TRBJ2-7; possibly TRBD1 for D (5 bases). V lost 7 bases, J lost 0 bases, and 10 bases lay in between. Germline V CDR1 and CDR2: ENHRY, SYGVKD. The CDR3 sequence is 13 residues long.

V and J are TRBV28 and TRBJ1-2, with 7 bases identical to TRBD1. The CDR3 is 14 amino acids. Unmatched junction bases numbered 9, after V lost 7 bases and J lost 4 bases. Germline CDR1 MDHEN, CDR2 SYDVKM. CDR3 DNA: TGTGCCAGCATCGGGACAGCCGAACGCTATGGCTACACCTTC. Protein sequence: CASIGTAERYGYTF.

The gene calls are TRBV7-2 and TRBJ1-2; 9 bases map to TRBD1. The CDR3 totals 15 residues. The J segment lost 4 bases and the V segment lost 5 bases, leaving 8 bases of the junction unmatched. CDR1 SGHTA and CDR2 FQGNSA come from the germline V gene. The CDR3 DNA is TGTGCCAGCAGCCATGGGGACAGGGAATTCTATGGCTACACCTTC. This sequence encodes CASSHGDREFYGYTF.

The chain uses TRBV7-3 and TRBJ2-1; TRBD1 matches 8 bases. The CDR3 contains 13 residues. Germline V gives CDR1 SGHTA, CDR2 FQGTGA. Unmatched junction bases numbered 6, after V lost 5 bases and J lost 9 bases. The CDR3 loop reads CASSAQGAGEQFF. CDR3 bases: TGTGCCAGCAGCGCCCAGGGGGCGGGTGAGCAGTTCTTC.

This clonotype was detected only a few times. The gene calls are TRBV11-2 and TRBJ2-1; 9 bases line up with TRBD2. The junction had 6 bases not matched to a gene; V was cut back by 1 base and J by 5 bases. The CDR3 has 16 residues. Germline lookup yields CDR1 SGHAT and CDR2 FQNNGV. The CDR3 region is CASSLAGRGGHNEQFF. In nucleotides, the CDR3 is TGTGCCAGCAGCTTAGCCGGGCGGGGGGGCCACAATGAGCAGTTCTTC.

CDR3 in amino acids: CASSHPGTGSYEQYF. The DNA for the CDR3 is TGCGCCAGCAGCCACCCTGGGACAGGGTCCTACGAGCAGTACTTC. The chain recombines TRBV4-1 with TRBJ2-7; 9 bases fit TRBD1. The CDR3 is 15 residues long. The V segment lost 3 bases and the J segment 1 base; nucleotides outside the gene matches: 4. CDR1 and CDR2 from the germline V gene are MGHRA and YSYEKL.

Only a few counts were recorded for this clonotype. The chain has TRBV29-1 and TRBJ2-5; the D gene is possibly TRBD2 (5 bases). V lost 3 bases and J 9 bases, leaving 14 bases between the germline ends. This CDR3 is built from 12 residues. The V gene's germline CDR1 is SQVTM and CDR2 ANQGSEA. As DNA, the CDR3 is TGCAGCGTTGATAGTGACCCGGGGTCCCAGTACTTC. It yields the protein CSVDSDPGSQYF.

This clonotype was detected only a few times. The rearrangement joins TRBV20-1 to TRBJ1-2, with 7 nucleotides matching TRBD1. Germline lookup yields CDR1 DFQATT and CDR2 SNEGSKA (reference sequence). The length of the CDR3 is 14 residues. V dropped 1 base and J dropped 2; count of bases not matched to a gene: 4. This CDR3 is CSARADRVNYGYTF. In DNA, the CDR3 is TGCAGTGCTAGAGCCGACAGGGTAAACTATGGCTACACCTTC.

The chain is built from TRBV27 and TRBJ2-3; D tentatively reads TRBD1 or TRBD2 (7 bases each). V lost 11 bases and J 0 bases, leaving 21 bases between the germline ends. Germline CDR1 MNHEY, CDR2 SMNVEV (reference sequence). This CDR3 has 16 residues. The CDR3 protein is CASQVRQGGSTDTQYF. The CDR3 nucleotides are TGTGCCTCGCAAGTCCGACAGGGAGGGAGCACAGATACGCAGTATTTT.

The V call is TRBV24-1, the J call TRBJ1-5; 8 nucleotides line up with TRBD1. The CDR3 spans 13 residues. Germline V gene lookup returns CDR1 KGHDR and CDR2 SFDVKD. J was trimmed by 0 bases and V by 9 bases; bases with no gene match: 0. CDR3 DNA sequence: TGTGCCACCGACAGGGGTAGCAATCAGCCCCAGCATTTT. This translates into CATDRGSNQPQHF.

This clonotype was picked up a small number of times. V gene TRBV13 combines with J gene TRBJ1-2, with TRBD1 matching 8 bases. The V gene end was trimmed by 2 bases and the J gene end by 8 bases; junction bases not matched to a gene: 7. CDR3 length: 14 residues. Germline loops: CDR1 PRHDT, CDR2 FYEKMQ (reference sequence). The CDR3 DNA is TGTGCCAGCAGCTTACTGGACAGGGAAGTCGGCTACACCTTC. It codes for CASSLLDREVGYTF.

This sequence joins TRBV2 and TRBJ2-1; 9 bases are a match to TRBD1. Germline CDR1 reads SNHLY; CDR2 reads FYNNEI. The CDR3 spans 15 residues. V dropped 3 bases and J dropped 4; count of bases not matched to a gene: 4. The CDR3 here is CASSDSGTGYNEQFF. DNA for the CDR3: TGTGCCAGCAGTGATTCCGGGACAGGGTACAATGAGCAGTTCTTC.

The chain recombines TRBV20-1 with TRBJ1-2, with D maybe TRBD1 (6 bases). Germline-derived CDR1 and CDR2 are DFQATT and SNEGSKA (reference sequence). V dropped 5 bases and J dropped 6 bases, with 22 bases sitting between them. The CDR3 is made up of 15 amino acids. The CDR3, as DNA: TGCAGTGCTGGCAGGGGCCGGGGGCCCTCGGATGGCTACACCTTC. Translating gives CSAGRGRGPSDGYTF.

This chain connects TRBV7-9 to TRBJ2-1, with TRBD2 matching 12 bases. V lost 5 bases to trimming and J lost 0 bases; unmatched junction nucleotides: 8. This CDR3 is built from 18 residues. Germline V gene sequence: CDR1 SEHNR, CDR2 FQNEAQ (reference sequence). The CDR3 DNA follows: TGTGCCAGCAGCGGAACGACTAGCGGGGGCGACTCCTACAATGAGCAGTTCTTC. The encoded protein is CASSGTTSGGDSYNEQFF.

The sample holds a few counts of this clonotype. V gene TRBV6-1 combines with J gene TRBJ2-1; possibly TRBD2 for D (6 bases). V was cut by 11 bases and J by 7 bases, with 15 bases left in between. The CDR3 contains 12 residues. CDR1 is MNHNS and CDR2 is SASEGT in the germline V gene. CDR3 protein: CACTAGRNEQFF. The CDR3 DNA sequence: TGTGCCTGCACGGCGGGGCGGAATGAGCAGTTCTTC.

CDR3 bases: TGTGCCAGCAGCCGGGACAGGGTTCAAAACGAGCAGTACTTC. Translated, it gives CASSRDRVQNEQYF. The genes are TRBV6-1 and TRBJ2-5; TRBD1 agrees at 9 bases. The J call is doubtful: the DNA matches TRBJ2-7 better. The length of the CDR3 is 14 residues. Per the germline V gene, CDR1 is MNHNS and CDR2 is SASEGT.

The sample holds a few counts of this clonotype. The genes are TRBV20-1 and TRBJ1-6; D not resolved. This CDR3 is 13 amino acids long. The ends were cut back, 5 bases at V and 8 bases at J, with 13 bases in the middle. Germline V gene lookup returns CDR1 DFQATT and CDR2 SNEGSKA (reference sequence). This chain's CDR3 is CSASQSTDSPLHF. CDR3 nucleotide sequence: TGCAGTGCTTCCCAGTCGACGGATTCACCCCTCCACTTT.

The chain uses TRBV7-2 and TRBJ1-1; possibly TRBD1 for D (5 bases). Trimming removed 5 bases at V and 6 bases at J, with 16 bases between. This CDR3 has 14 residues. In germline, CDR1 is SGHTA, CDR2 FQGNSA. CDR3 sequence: CASSHGGWVAEAFF. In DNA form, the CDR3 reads TGTGCCAGCAGCCACGGGGGTTGGGTCGCTGAAGCTTTCTTT.

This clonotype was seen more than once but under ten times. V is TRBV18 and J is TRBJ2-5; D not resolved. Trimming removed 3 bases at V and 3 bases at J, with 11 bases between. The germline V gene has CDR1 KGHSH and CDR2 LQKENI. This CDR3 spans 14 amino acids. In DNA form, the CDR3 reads TGTGCCAGCTCACCGTTTACACAGAAAGAGACCCAGTACTTC. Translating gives CASSPFTQKETQYF.

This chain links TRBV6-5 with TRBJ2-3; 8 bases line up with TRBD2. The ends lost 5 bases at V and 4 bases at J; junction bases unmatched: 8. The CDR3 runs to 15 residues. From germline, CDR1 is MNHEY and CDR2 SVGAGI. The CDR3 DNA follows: TGTGCCAGCAGTGGGACTAGGGCTAGCGCAGATACGCAGTATTTT. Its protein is CASSGTRASADTQYF.

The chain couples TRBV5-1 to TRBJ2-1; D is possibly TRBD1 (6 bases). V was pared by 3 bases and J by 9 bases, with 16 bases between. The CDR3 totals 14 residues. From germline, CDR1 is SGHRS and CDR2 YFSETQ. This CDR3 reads CASSWQGIDTEQFF. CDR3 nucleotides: TGCGCCAGCAGCTGGCAGGGGATTGATACTGAGCAGTTCTTC.

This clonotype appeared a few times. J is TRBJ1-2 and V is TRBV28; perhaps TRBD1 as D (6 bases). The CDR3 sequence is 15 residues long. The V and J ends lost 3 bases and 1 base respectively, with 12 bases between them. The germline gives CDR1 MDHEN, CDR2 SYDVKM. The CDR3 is CASSLGGQDNYGYTF. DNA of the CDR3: TGTGCCAGCAGTTTGGGGGGGCAAGATAACTATGGCTACACCTTC.

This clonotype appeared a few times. This CDR3 reads CASSLSRFPPRHPYEQYF. In DNA form, the CDR3 reads TGTGCCAGCAGTTTATCAAGATTCCCCCCCCGACACCCCTACGAGCAGTACTTC. The chain couples TRBV27 to TRBJ2-7; D is unresolved. CDR1 and CDR2 from the germline V gene are MNHEY and SMNVEV (reference sequence). The CDR3 sequence is 18 residues long. Trimming took off 0 bases at V and 2 bases at J, with 20 bases between the two ends.

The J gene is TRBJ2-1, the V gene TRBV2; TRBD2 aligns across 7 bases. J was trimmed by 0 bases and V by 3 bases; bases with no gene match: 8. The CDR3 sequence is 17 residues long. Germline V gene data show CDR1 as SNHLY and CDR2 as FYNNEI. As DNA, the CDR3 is TGTGCCAGCAGTGACGCCGGAGCGGGAAGCTCCTACAATGAGCAGTTCTTC. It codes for CASSDAGAGSSYNEQFF.

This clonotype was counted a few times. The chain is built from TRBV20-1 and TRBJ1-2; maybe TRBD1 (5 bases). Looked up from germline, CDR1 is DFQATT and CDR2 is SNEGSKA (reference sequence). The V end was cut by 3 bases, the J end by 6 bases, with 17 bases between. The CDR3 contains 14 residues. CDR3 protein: CSARRPTGLDGYTF. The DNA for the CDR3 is TGCAGTGCTAGGCGACCCACAGGCTTGGATGGCTACACCTTC.

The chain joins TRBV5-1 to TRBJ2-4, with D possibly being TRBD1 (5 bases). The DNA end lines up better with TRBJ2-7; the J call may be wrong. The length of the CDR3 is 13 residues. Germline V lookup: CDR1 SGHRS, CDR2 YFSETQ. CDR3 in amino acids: CASSVDKAYEQYF. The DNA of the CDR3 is TGCGCCAGCAGCGTGGACAAAGCCTACGAGCAGTACTTC.

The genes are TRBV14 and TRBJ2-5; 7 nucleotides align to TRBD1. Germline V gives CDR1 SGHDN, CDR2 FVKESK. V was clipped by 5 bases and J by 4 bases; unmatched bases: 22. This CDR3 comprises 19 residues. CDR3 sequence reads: CASSLAPGQAGFGRETQYF. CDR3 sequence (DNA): TGTGCCAGCAGCTTAGCTCCCGGACAGGCCGGGTTCGGTAGAGAGACCCAGTACTTC.